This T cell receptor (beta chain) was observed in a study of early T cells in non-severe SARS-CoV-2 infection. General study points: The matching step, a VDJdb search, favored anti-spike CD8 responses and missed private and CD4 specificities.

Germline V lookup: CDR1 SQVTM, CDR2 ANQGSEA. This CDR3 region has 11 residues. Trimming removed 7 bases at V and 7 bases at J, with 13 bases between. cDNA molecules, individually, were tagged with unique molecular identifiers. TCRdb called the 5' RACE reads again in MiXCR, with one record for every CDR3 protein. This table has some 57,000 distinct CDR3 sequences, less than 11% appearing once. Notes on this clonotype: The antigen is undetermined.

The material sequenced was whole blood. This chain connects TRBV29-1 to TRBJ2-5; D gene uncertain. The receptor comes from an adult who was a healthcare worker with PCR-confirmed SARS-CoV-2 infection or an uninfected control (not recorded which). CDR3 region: CSGGGYVTQYF. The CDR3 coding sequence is TGCAGCGGGGGTGGCTACGTGACCCAGTACTTC.